The 19 T cell receptor beta chains listed next were all sequenced from one sample in a study of blood T cell repertoires in COVID-19. The data were produced by immunoSEQ multiplex PCR, yet TCRdb's version contains in-frame clones alone and is incomplete. Of a few hundred thousand clones in the sample, 87% are singletons; the top ten hold about 6.1%. Sequencing input: PBMCs or T cells enriched from blood (not recorded which). These TCRs come from a woman aged 40 to 50 who had recovered from COVID-19.

J is TRBJ2-7 and V is TRBV2; a weak D match, TRBD1 (5 bases). V was trimmed by 7 bases and J by 5 bases, leaving 21 bases between them. This CDR3 is built from 15 residues. Germline loops: CDR1 SNHLY, CDR2 FYNNEI. The CDR3 bases are TGTGCCAGCACCCAAGGGGCAGGGTCAAGTCACGAGCAGTACTTC. Protein: CASTQGAGSSHEQYF.

This clone was seen more than once but under ten times. The chain has TRBV3-1 (or the pseudogene TRBV3-2) and TRBJ2-7; D possibly corresponds to TRBD1 (5 bases). Germline lookup yields CDR1 LGHDT and CDR2 YNNKEL (reference sequence). V was trimmed by 2 bases and J by 2 bases, leaving 13 bases between them. The CDR3 contains 15 residues. CDR3 sequence reads: CASSQRDSETYEQYF. In nucleotides, the CDR3 is TGTGCCAGCAGCCAACGAGACAGTGAGACCTACGAGCAGTACTTC.

V is TRBV10-2 and J is TRBJ2-7, with 7 bases matching TRBD1. Germline V gene data show CDR1 as WSHSY and CDR2 as SAAADI. The CDR3 spans 16 residues. V was pared by 3 bases and J by 4 bases, with 12 bases of the junction left unmatched. The CDR3 spells CASSEDTGQLKYEQYF. DNA for the CDR3: TGCGCCAGCAGTGAAGACACGGGACAGTTAAAATACGAGCAGTACTTC.

The chain joins TRBV25-1 to TRBJ2-7; 7 nucleotides align to TRBD2. The CDR3 runs to 17 residues. With V trimmed by 4 bases and J by 5 bases, 17 bases remained unmatched. Germline-derived CDR1 and CDR2 are MGHDK and SYGVNS. This CDR3 reads CASSGEGWDGESHEQYF. DNA for the CDR3: TGTGCCAGCAGTGGGGAGGGATGGGACGGGGAGAGCCACGAGCAGTACTTC.

The chain couples TRBV3-1 (or the pseudogene TRBV3-2) to TRBJ2-1; 14 bases agree with TRBD2. V shed 4 bases and J 8 bases; nucleotides not matched to a gene: 7. Germline-derived CDR1 and CDR2 are LGHDT and YNNKEL (reference sequence). This CDR3 spans 16 amino acids. The CDR3 loop is CASSPWGTSGSDEQFF. The CDR3 nucleotides read TGTGCCAGCAGCCCCTGGGGGACTAGCGGGAGTGATGAGCAGTTCTTC.

This sequence joins TRBV12-3 or TRBV12-4 and TRBJ2-2, with no clear D. Between the trimmed V and J ends, which lost 5 bases and 7 bases, there was a span of 5 bases. The CDR3 contains 11 residues. The CDR3 nucleotides are TGTGCCAGCAGTCAAAACGGGGAGCTGTTTTTT. Protein: CASSQNGELFF.

The rearrangement uses TRBV5-6 and TRBJ2-7; 11 bases align to TRBD2. The ends lost 0 bases at V and 4 bases at J; junction bases unmatched: 9. CDR3 length: 17 residues. Germline-derived CDR1 and CDR2 are SGHDT and YYEEEE. CDR3 sequence (DNA): TGTGCCAGCAGCTTGGTCCTAGCGGGAGGCGGGAATTACGAGCAGTACTTC. Residues: CASSLVLAGGGNYEQYF.

V is TRBV11-3 and J is TRBJ2-2; D ambiguous. CDR1 and CDR2 (germline): SGHNT, YENEEA. Trimming shortened V by 6 bases and J by 4 bases, and 9 bases separated the two germline ends. The CDR3 covers 13 residues. CDR3 in DNA: TGTGCCAGCAGTGTTGCGGTCACCGGGGAGCTGTTTTTT. It encodes CASSVAVTGELFF. Combining the CDR3 with reference TRBV11-3 and TRBJ2-2 gives the whole variable domain EAGVVQSPRYKIIEKKQPVAFWCNPISGHNTLYWYLQNLGQGPELLIRYENEEAVDDSQLPKDRFSAERLKGVDSTLKIQPAELGDSAVYLCASSVAVTGELFFGEGSRLTVL.

The chain has TRBV19 and TRBJ1-1, with D unresolved. Germline V lookup: CDR1 LNHDA, CDR2 SQIVND (reference sequence). Trimming shortened V by 7 bases and J by 7 bases, and 10 bases separated the two germline ends. The CDR3 has 11 amino acids. The CDR3 reads CASNYEGEAFF. The DNA for the CDR3 is TGTGCCAGTAACTACGAGGGTGAAGCTTTCTTT.

The rearrangement joins TRBV3-1 (or the pseudogene TRBV3-2) to TRBJ2-7; perhaps TRBD2 as D (5 bases). Germline CDR1 and CDR2: LGHDT and YNNKEL (reference sequence). V was clipped by 4 bases and J by 3 bases, with 16 bases between them. The CDR3 has 15 residues. The CDR3 sequence: CASSPSAGVIYEQYF. The CDR3 region has the DNA TGTGCCAGCAGCCCCTCCGCGGGCGTAATCTACGAGCAGTACTTC.

Details on this clone: Other DNA sequences in this sample translate to the same CDR3. The chain recombines TRBV6-5 with TRBJ1-2; unclear D gene. The germline CDR1 and CDR2 sequences are MNHEY and SVGAGI. Deletions cut 0 bases from V and 2 bases from J, with 4 bases between. CDR3 length equals 13 residues. CDR3 residues: CASSYSLNYGYTF. As DNA, the CDR3 is TGTGCCAGCAGTTACTCCCTCAACTATGGCTACACCTTC.

This chain uses TRBV19 with TRBJ2-7; 9 bases fit TRBD2. V shed 5 bases and J 0 bases; nucleotides not matched to a gene: 5. The CDR3 spans 15 residues. CDR1 is LNHDA, CDR2 SQIVND, per germline (reference sequence). CDR3 protein: CASSVLAGHSYEQYF. CDR3 coding DNA: TGTGCCAGTAGTGTCCTAGCGGGGCACTCCTACGAGCAGTACTTC.

The V gene is TRBV27, the J gene TRBJ2-5, with 9 bases lining up with TRBD2. The CDR3 runs to 14 residues. Germline loops: CDR1 MNHEY, CDR2 SMNVEV (reference sequence). V lost 8 bases and J lost 4; bases outside the gene matches: 8. The CDR3 DNA is TGTGCCAGCCCCAGCGGGAGGACGGGAGAGACCCAGTACTTC. Amino acids: CASPSGRTGETQYF.

V is TRBV6-5 and J is TRBJ2-7; 7 positions match TRBD2. Per germline, CDR1 MNHEY and CDR2 SVGAGI. The CDR3 is made up of 16 amino acids. Unmatched junction bases numbered 7, after V lost 2 bases and J lost 0 bases. CDR3 amino acids: CASSYTTSRSSYEQYF. For the CDR3, the DNA is TGTGCCAGCAGTTACACGACTAGCCGGAGCTCCTACGAGCAGTACTTC.

This chain joins TRBV29-1 and TRBJ1-2, with D perhaps matching TRBD1 (5 bases). CDR3 size: 13 residues. The V end was cut by 0 bases, the J end by 5 bases, with 10 bases between. The germline CDR1 and CDR2 sequences are SQVTM and ANQGSEA. In DNA, the CDR3 is TGCAGCGTTGAAGAGGGGGGAGGGTATGGCTACACCTTC. Amino acid sequence: CSVEEGGGYGYTF. Filled out from reference TRBV29-1 and TRBJ1-2, the complete variable domain reads SAVISQKPSRDICQRGTSLTIQCQVDSQVTMMFWYRQQPGQSLTLIATANQGSEATYESGFVIDKFPISRPNLTFSTLTVSNMSPEDSSIYLCSVEEGGGYGYTFGSGTRLTVV.

The gene calls are TRBV28 and TRBJ1-2; the match to TRBD1 covers 7 bases. Germline V lookup: CDR1 MDHEN, CDR2 SYDVKM. V dropped 6 bases and J dropped 8; count of bases not matched to a gene: 9. CDR3 length equals 13 residues. In nucleotides, the CDR3 is TGTGCCAGCAGCGAGAGGGGGCGGCAGGGCTACACCTTC. As protein: CASSERGRQGYTF.

The chain joins TRBV19 to TRBJ2-1; TRBD1 agrees at 7 bases. The germline gives CDR1 LNHDA, CDR2 SQIVND (reference sequence). Trimming cost V 3 bases and J 0 bases; bases outside gene matches: 2. The CDR3 loop spans 15 amino acids. CDR3 DNA sequence: TGTGCCAGTAGTATGTGGGACAGCTCCTACAATGAGCAGTTCTTC. The encoded protein is CASSMWDSSYNEQFF. The full variable domain, rest sourced from reference TRBV19 and TRBJ2-1, is DGGITQSPKYLFRKEGQNVTLSCEQNLNHDAMYWYRQDPGQGLRLIYYSQIVNDFQKGDIAEGYSVSREKKESFPLTVTSAQKNPTAFYLCASSMWDSSYNEQFFGPGTRLTVL.

This clone was seen just once. The chain has TRBV18 and TRBJ2-1; perhaps TRBD2 as D (6 bases). This CDR3 is 15 amino acids long. The V end lost 2 bases, the J end lost 4 bases, and 12 bases lay between the germline ends. The germline CDR1 and CDR2 sequences are KGHSH and LQKENI. CDR3 nucleotide sequence: TGTGCCAGCTCACCATCCCAGGGACTTTACAATGAGCAGTTCTTC. It codes for CASSPSQGLYNEQFF.

V is TRBV5-1 and J is TRBJ2-1, with a weak D call TRBD2 (5 bases). There are 18 residues in the CDR3. Germline CDR1 is SGHRS and CDR2 is YFSETQ. V was clipped by 2 bases and J by 1 base, with 19 bases between them. DNA of the CDR3: TGCGCCAGCAGCTTTCCCTCCGGGGTAGTTGGTTCCTACAATGAGCAGTTCTTC. This codes for CASSFPSGVVGSYNEQFF.